This T cell receptor beta chain originates from a study of blood T cells in healthy people across ages. Study as a whole: Capturing about one barcoded beta molecule per two T cells was achieved by template switching. Points from the study as a whole: The unsorted PBMCs prevented any conclusive comparison of naive versus antigen-experienced cells.

Sample-barcoded 5' priming and a J-beta primer mix drove a second PCR of roughly 7 to 11 cycles. TCRdb re-derived calls from the 5' RACE reads in MiXCR, one entry per CDR3 protein. This sample has 800,000 to 900,000 distinct CDR3 sequences, with approximately 65% found just once. Trimming took 3 bases from V and 2 from J, leaving 12 bases between them. The CDR3 runs to 15 residues. Germline V gene data show CDR1 as SGHTA and CDR2 as FQGNSA. As concerns this clonotype: What it binds is not known.

The specimen was blood. The TCR originated in a man aged 30-40 years in good health. The chain links TRBV7-2 to TRBJ2-3; D might be TRBD1 or TRBD2, each matching 5 bases. This CDR3 is CASSFGTSITDTQYF. Here the CDR3 DNA reads TGTGCCAGCAGCTTCGGGACCTCTATCACAGATACGCAGTATTTT.